These 22 T cell receptor beta chains share one sample of origin, sequenced in a study of spatial heterogeneity in lung cancer. Using its own MiXCR run on the 5' RACE reads, TCRdb lists one record per CDR3 protein. Counted here are approximately 90,000 distinct CDR3 sequences, approximately 8.6% occurring once; the ten biggest clones make up 6.9%. Regarding time point: sample taken at primary tumor resection. Extraction of whole RNA from tumor, nontumor lung or frozen PBMC preceded unsorted sequencing. This sample comprised PBMCs, obtained at surgery. The receptors originated from a male donor with early-stage non-small cell lung cancer.

At least ten counts were recorded for this clonotype. This chain uses TRBV28 with TRBJ1-5; 9 bases agree with TRBD1. Looked up from germline, CDR1 is MDHEN and CDR2 is SYDVKM. Trimming took 6 bases from V and 6 from J; bases not matched to a gene: 6. CDR3 size: 14 residues. This CDR3 reads CASRSQGAVQPQHF. The CDR3 DNA is TGTGCCAGCAGGTCACAGGGGGCAGTTCAGCCCCAGCATTTT.

J is TRBJ2-3 and V is TRBV20-1; 8 bases are a match to TRBD2. CDR1 DFQATT and CDR2 SNEGSKA come from the germline V gene (reference sequence). This CDR3 has 15 residues. With 5 bases clipped from V and 5 bases from J, the junction kept 12 bases outside the gene matches. CDR3 nucleotides: TGCAGTGCTCCAGCACCGGGGGGGCGAATAGATACGCAGTATTTT. Its translation: CSAPAPGGRIDTQYF.

This clonotype was counted between two and nine times. This chain connects TRBV29-1 to TRBJ2-3; 7 nucleotides match TRBD1. CDR1 and CDR2 from the germline V gene are SQVTM and ANQGSEA. This CDR3 region has 14 residues. After removal of 6 bases from V and 1 base from J, the junction contained 7 bases not matched to a gene. The CDR3 DNA follows: TGCAGCGTCCGAAATACAGGGGGCACAGATACGCAGTATTTT. It translates to CSVRNTGGTDTQYF.

This clonotype was observed a handful of times. The V and J genes are TRBV6-2 or TRBV6-3 and TRBJ2-1, with 7 bases that match TRBD2. The CDR3 sequence is 18 residues long. Germline values: CDR1 MNHEY, CDR2 SVGEGT. The junction had 18 bases not matched to a gene; V was cut back by 5 bases and J by 5 bases. The CDR3 loop is CASSTSSGGRGRDNEQFF. DNA for the CDR3: TGTGCCAGCAGTACCTCTAGCGGAGGGAGAGGAAGGGACAATGAGCAGTTCTTC.

CDR3 sequence (DNA): TGTGCCAGCAGTGTTAGCGGGGGGGCAAACGAGCAGTACTTC. The encoded protein is CASSVSGGANEQYF. The chain combines TRBV6-6 with TRBJ2-7, with 11 bases lining up with TRBD2. Trimming at V came to 5 bases and at J to 5 bases, leaving 5 bases not matched to a gene. CDR1 is MNHNY and CDR2 is SVGAGI in the germline V gene (reference sequence). CDR3 size: 14 residues.

The J gene is TRBJ1-3, the V gene TRBV29-1; D is perhaps TRBD1 (5 bases). CDR1 and CDR2 from the germline V gene are SQVTM and ANQGSEA. CDR3 length: 15 amino acids. V was pared by 4 bases and J by 0 bases, with 13 bases between. In DNA, the CDR3 is TGCAGCGTTGGTTTGGGGGGAAGCTCTGGAAACACCATATATTTT. As protein: CSVGLGGSSGNTIYF.

This clonotype appeared many times. This rearrangement joins TRBV7-2 to TRBJ2-1; D may be TRBD1 or TRBD2 (5 bases each). Per germline, CDR1 SGHTA and CDR2 FQGNSA. V dropped 2 bases and J dropped 7 bases, with 6 bases sitting between them. This CDR3 has 12 residues. This CDR3 reads CASSLWGNEQFF. The CDR3, as DNA: TGTGCCAGCAGCTTATGGGGGAATGAGCAGTTCTTC.

This clonotype was counted a few times. The CDR3 protein is CASSVDGTGAQPQHF. CDR3 nucleotides: TGTGCCAGCAGCGTTGACGGGACAGGGGCTCAGCCCCAGCATTTT. The V call is TRBV9, the J call TRBJ1-5, with 10 bases fitting TRBD1. The germline V gene has CDR1 SGDLS and CDR2 YYNGEE. V lost 2 bases, J lost 6 bases, and 5 bases stayed unmatched. CDR3 length equals 15 residues.

This clonotype was observed at least ten times. The chain has TRBV12-5 and TRBJ2-5; a weak D match, TRBD2 (5 bases). The CDR3 runs 15 residues. Trimming pared 4 bases from V and 1 base from J, leaving 13 bases between. The germline gives CDR1 LGHNT, CDR2 FRNRAP. The CDR3: CASGSLSGFQETQYF. CDR3 nucleotide sequence: TGTGCTAGTGGTTCTCTCTCGGGATTCCAAGAGACCCAGTACTTC. Together with reference TRBV12-5 and TRBJ2-5, the CDR3 gives the full variable domain: DARVTQTPRHKVTEMGQEVTMRCQPILGHNTVFWYRQTMMQGLELLAYFRNRAPLDDSGMPKDRFSAEMPDATLATLKIQPSEPRDSAVYFCASGSLSGFQETQYFGPGTRLLVL.

This clonotype was recorded many times. The chain employs TRBV10-3 and TRBJ2-1; 12 nucleotides match TRBD2. The germline V gene encodes CDR1 ENHRY and CDR2 SYGVKD. This CDR3 region has 13 residues. Written as DNA, the CDR3 is TGTGGGACCGGACTAGCGGGGAACAATGAGCAGTTCTTC. Translating gives CGTGLAGNNEQFF.

This clonotype was seen a handful of times. This rearrangement joins TRBV6-2 or TRBV6-3 to TRBJ1-5, with D unresolved. The germline CDR1 and CDR2 sequences are MNHEY and SVGEGT. Trimming removed 0 bases at V and 7 bases at J, with 4 bases between. The length of the CDR3 is 12 residues. The CDR3 nucleotides are TGTGCCAGCAGTTACTCTACCCAGCCCCAGCATTTT. Translating it yields CASSYSTQPQHF.

This clonotype came up a few times. V usage is TRBV27 and J usage is TRBJ2-7, with 7 bases identical to TRBD1. Germline CDR1 MNHEY, CDR2 SMNVEV (reference sequence). The CDR3 contains 15 residues. V lost 8 bases, J lost 2 bases, and 12 bases stayed unmatched. In nucleotides, the CDR3 is TGTGCCAGCGGACACTCAGGGGGTCACCCCTACGAGCAGTACTTC. This sequence encodes CASGHSGGHPYEQYF.

This chain connects TRBV6-2 or TRBV6-3 to TRBJ2-1; D not certain. The germline gives CDR1 MNHEY, CDR2 SVGEGT. Trimming removed 2 bases from V and 8 bases from J, with 4 bases in between. The length of the CDR3 is 11 residues. CDR3 in DNA: TGTGCCAGCAGTTACCGTTATGAGCAGTTCTTC. Protein product: CASSYRYEQFF.

The rearrangement joins TRBV5-1 to TRBJ2-7; D is possibly TRBD2 (5 bases). The germline V gene has CDR1 SGHRS and CDR2 YFSETQ. Trimming stripped 4 bases from V and 1 base from J, with 12 bases between. There are 14 residues in the CDR3. The chain's CDR3 is CASSPSPGSYEQYF. DNA for the CDR3: TGCGCCAGCAGCCCCTCACCGGGATCCTACGAGCAGTACTTC.

Regarding this clonotype: Just one base apart from a much larger clone, this may be a read error. The V and J genes are TRBV4-3 and TRBJ2-3; the match to TRBD2 covers 8 bases. CDR1 is LGHNA and CDR2 is YSLEER in the germline V gene. CDR3 length: 18 residues. DNA of the CDR3: TGCGCCAGCAACCAACCCTTGGTACGGGGGGGGCTCACAGATACGCAGTATTTT. Translating it yields CASNQPLVRGGLTDTQYF.

With regard to this clonotype: One junction end does not reproduce the germline sequence, and a read error may be involved. The chain has TRBV20-1 and TRBJ2-3; 9 nucleotides line up with TRBD1. The CDR3 has 15 residues. The germline V gene has CDR1 DFQATT and CDR2 SNEGSKA (reference sequence). The CDR3, as DNA: TGCTGTGCTAGTCGAGGGACAGGGATCACAGATACGCAGTATTTT. This codes for CCASRGTGITDTQYF.

This clonotype was counted ten times or more. The CDR3 is CASSQDSGTLNTEAFF. CDR3 sequence (DNA): TGTGCCAGCAGCCAAGATTCCGGGACGCTGAACACTGAAGCTTTCTTT. The chain links TRBV14 to TRBJ1-1; D may be TRBD1 (5 bases). The CDR3 length is 16 residues. The V gene's germline CDR1 is SGHDN and CDR2 FVKESK. V lost 0 bases, J lost 0 bases, and 11 bases lay in between. The full variable domain, in which reference TRBV14 and TRBJ1-1 provide the parts outside the CDR3, is EAGVTQFPSHSVIEKGQTVTLRCDPISGHDNLYWYRRVMGKEIKFLLHFVKESKQDESGMPNNRFLAERTGGTYSTLKVQPAELEDSGVYFCASSQDSGTLNTEAFFGQGTRLTVV.

The table lists this clonotype with many counts. The chain has TRBV27 and TRBJ2-7; 9 positions match TRBD2. Germline V gene data show CDR1 as MNHEY and CDR2 as SMNVEV (reference sequence). Trimming took 5 bases from V and 6 from J; bases not matched to a gene: 5. The CDR3 is 13 amino acids. CDR3 in DNA: TGTGCCAGCAGTGCCCGGACTAGCGCCGAGCAGTACTTC. Its protein is CASSARTSAEQYF.

This clonotype appeared a few times. The chain employs TRBV5-1 and TRBJ1-3; unclear D gene. Germline V gene sequence: CDR1 SGHRS, CDR2 YFSETQ. The CDR3 extends over 15 amino acids. The V and J ends lost 4 bases and 0 bases respectively, with 11 bases between them. CDR3 DNA: TGCGCCAGCAGCCGAGCGGAGTACTCTGGAAACACCATATATTTT. Its translation is CASSRAEYSGNTIYF.

This clonotype was seen only once. The V call is TRBV12-3 or TRBV12-4, the J call TRBJ1-1; TRBD1 might be the D (6 bases). This CDR3 contains 14 residues. With 3 bases removed from V and 5 bases from J, the gap between germline ends came to 13 bases. The CDR3 reads CASSFGGARTEAFF. The CDR3 nucleotides are TGTGCCAGCAGTTTTGGGGGCGCGCGGACTGAAGCTTTCTTT.

This clonotype was detected many times. The rearrangement links TRBV20-1 to TRBJ2-1; tentative D call: TRBD2 (5 bases). The CDR3 consists of 10 residues. Germline CDR1 is DFQATT and CDR2 is SNEGSKA (reference sequence). In DNA form, the CDR3 reads TGCAGCCTCGGAGGACATGAGCAGTTCTTC. Translating gives CSLGGHEQFF.

The genes are TRBV2 and TRBJ1-1; D gene uncertain. The V gene lost 0 bases and the J gene lost 2 bases, with 7 bases spanning the gap. Looked up from germline, CDR1 is SNHLY and CDR2 is FYNNEI. The CDR3 sequence is 14 residues long. The CDR3 coding sequence is TGTGCCAGCAGTGAAGCGGGCAGTAACACTGAAGCTTTCTTT. This gives the protein CASSEAGSNTEAFF.